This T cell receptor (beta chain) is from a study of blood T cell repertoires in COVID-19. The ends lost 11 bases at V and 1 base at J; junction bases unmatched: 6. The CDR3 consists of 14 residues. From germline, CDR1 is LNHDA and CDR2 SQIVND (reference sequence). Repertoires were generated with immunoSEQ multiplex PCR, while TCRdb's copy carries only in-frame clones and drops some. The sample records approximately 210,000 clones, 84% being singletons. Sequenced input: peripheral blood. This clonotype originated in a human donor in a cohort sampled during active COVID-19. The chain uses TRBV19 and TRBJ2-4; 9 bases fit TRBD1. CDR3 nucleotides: TGTGCCTCTGACAGGGGGGGTGCCAAAAACATTCAGTACTTC. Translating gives CASDRGGAKNIQYF.